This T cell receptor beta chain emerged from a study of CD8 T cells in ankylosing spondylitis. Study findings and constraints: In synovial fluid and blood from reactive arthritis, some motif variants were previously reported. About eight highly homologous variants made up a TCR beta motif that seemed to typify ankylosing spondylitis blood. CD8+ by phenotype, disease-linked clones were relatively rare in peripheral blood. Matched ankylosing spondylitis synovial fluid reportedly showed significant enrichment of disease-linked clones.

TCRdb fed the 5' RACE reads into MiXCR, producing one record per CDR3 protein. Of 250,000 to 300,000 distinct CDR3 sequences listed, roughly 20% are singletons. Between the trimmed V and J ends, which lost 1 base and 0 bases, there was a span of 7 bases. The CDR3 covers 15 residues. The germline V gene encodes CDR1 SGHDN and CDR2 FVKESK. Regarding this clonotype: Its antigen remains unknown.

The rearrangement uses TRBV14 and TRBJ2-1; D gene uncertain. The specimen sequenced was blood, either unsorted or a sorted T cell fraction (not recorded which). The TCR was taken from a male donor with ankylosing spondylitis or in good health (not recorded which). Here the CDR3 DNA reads TGTGCCAGCAGCCAAGGGTTGGGCTCCTACAATGAGCAGTTCTTC. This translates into CASSQGLGSYNEQFF.